This record looks at one T cell receptor (beta chain) sequence and its context. The antigen is not known. The entry originates in a study of cytomegalovirus exposure and HLA in healthy donors. Primers: 60 Vbeta forward and 13 Jbeta reverse. Some clones are missing from TCRdb's copy, which holds only in-frame ones; the method was immunoSEQ multiplex PCR. The profile shows 150,000 or so clones, approximately 84% of them singletons. Germline V CDR1 and CDR2: MNHNS, SASEGT. This CDR3 has 15 residues. The study's findings and limits: Overall, around 150 TCR beta chains were annotated as cytomegalovirus-associated. Most CMV-associated TCR beta chains appeared HLA-restricted in a later analysis. Immune exposure data for these donors was limited to CMV serostatus.

The material sequenced was PBMCs. This chain joins TRBV6-1 and TRBJ2-5, with 10 bases matching TRBD1. The last part of the DNA fits TRBJ2-7 better; the J call may be wrong. The TCR comes from a man aged 50 to 60 in good health and CMV-seropositive. This CDR3 is CASSHDRGQGYEQYF. The CDR3 DNA sequence: TGTGCCAGCAGCCATGACAGGGGGCAGGGGTACGAGCAGTACTTC.